This T cell receptor beta chain derives from a study of shared clonotypes between healthy human individuals. About the research overall: In total, the donors were two women and a few men aged 18 to 49.

The study, taken as a whole, reports: For naive CD4 cells, roughly 4.6% of clonotypes were shared across a few donors.

Libraries were prepared by immunoSEQ multiplex PCR; TCRdb keeps only in-frame clonotypes and omits some of them. Of around 720,000 clones in the sample, around 73% were seen once. A remark on this clone: Its antigen is still unknown.

None of the donors, who were healthy HIV-negative adults, had recently had acute infections or vaccinations. CD4+ cells were split into CD45RA+ naive and CD45RA-negative memory subsets. Sequencing input: memory CD4+ T cells sorted from blood. Subset of the sample: CD45RA-negative fraction. This receptor was identified in a woman aged 25 to 45 in good health.

For the CDR3, the DNA is TGTGCCAGAAGCTTTCGCAGGGTACTGACTTACACCGGGGAGCTGTTTTTT. Translating it yields CARSFRRVLTYTGELFF. The chain carries TRBV5-3 and TRBJ2-2; possible D gene TRBD1, 5 bases. TRBV5-3 is flagged as an ORF with uncertain function. Trimming shortened V by 2 bases and J by 3 bases, and 17 bases separated the two germline ends. The length of the CDR3 is 17 residues.